This T cell receptor beta chain was sequenced for a study of T cell repertoires in cytomegalovirus infection. Study as a whole: The public TCR beta signatures pointed to both CMV infection and matching HLA type. Study observations and caveats: It was HLA-C-restricted CMV-specific TCR beta clonotypes that dominated the response ex vivo. Carriers of CMV plus the relevant HLA were identified by cumulative public TCR beta family frequency.

TCRdb fed the reads into MiXCR, producing one record per CDR3 protein. The profile covers about 260,000 distinct CDR3 sequences, with approximately 9.1% appearing a single time and about 15% taken by the ten largest. This clonotype was counted many times. Antigen: not known. The specimen sequenced was PBMCs. The sequence was obtained from a human donor in good health (CMV status not recorded). Some clones in this sample may be carry-over from other donors' samples.

CDR3 bases: TGTGCCAGTAGGACAGAGCGGGGGAGCTCCTACAATGAGCAGTTCTTC. It codes for CASRTERGSSYNEQFF. This chain uses TRBV19 with TRBJ2-1; TRBD2 aligns across 8 bases. Per germline, CDR1 LNHDA and CDR2 SQIVND (reference sequence). There are 16 residues in the CDR3. V trimming: 6 bases; J trimming: 0 bases; junction bases outside the gene matches: 7.